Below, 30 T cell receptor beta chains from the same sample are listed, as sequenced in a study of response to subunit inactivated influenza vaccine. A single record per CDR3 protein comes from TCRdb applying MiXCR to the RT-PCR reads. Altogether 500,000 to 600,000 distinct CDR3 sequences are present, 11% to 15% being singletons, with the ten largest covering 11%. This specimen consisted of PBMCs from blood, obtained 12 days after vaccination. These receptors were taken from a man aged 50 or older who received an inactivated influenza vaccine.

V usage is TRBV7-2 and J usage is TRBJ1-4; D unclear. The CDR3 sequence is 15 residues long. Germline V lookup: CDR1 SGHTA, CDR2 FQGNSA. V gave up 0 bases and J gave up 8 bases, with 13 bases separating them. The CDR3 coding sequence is TGTGCCAGCAGCTTAGCGGGCCGGGCAAGGGAAAAACTGTTTTTT. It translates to CASSLAGRAREKLFF.

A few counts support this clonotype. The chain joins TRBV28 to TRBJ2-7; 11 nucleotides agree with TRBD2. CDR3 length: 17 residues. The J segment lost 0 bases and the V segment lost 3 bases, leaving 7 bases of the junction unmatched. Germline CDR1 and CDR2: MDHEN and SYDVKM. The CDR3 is CASSLGLAGGASYEQYF. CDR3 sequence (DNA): TGTGCCAGCAGTTTGGGGCTAGCGGGAGGAGCCTCCTACGAGCAGTACTTC.

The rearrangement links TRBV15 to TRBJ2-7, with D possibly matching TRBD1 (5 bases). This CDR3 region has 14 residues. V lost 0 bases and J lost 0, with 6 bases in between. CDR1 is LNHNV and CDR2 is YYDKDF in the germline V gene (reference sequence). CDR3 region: CATSRDRDSYEQYF. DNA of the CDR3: TGTGCCACCAGCAGAGACAGGGACTCCTACGAGCAGTACTTC.

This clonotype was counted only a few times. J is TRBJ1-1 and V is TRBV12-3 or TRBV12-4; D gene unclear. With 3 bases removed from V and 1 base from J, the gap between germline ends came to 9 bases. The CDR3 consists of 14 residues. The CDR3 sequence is CASSFKAENTEAFF. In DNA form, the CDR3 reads TGTGCCAGCAGTTTCAAGGCAGAGAACACTGAAGCTTTCTTT.

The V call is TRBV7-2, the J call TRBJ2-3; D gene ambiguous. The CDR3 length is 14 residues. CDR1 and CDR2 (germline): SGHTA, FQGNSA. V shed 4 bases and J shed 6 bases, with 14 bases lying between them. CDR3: CASSSEPPGDTQYF. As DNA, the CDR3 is TGTGCCAGCAGCTCCGAACCCCCCGGTGATACGCAGTATTTT. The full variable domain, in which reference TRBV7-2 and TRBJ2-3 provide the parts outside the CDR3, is GAGVSQSPSNKVTEKGKDVELRCDPISGHTALYWYRQSLGQGLEFLIYFQGNSAPDKSGLPSDRFSAERTGGSVSTLTIQRTQQEDSAVYLCASSSEPPGDTQYFGPGTRLTVL.

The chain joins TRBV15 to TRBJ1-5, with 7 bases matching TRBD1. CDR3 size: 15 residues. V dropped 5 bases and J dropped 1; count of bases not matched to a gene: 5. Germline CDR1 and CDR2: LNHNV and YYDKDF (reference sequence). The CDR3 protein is CATSQNRGSNQPQHF. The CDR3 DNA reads TGTGCCACCAGCCAGAACAGGGGAAGCAATCAGCCCCAGCATTTT.

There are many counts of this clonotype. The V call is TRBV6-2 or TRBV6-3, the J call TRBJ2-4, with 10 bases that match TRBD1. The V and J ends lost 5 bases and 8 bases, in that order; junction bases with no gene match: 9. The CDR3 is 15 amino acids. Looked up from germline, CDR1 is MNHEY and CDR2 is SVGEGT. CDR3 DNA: TGTGCCAGCAGTGTCTGGGACAGGGGTTTGGACATTCAGTACTTC. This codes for CASSVWDRGLDIQYF.

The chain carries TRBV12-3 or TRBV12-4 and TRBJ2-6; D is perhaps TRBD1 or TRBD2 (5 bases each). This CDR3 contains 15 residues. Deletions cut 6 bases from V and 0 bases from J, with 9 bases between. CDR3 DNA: TGTGCCAGCAGAGAGGGGAGCTCTGGGGCCAACGTCCTGACTTTC. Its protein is CASREGSSGANVLTF.

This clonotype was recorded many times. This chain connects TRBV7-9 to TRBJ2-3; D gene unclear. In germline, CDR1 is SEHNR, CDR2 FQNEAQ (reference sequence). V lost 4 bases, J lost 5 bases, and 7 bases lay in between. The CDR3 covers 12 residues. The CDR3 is CASSSRLDTQYF. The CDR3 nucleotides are TGTGCCAGCAGCTCGAGACTAGATACGCAGTATTTT. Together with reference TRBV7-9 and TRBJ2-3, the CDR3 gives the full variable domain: DTGVSQNPRHKITKRGQNVTFRCDPISEHNRLYWYRQTLGQGPEFLTYFQNEAQLEKSRLLSDRFSAERPKGSFSTLEIQRTEQGDSAMYLCASSSRLDTQYFGPGTRLTVL.

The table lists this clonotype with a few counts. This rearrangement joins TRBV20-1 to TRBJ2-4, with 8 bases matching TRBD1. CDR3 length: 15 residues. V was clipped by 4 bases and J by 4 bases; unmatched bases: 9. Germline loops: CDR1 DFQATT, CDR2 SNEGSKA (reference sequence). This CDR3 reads CSATWTGRLKNIQYF. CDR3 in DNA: TGCAGTGCTACTTGGACAGGGAGACTTAAAAACATTCAGTACTTC.

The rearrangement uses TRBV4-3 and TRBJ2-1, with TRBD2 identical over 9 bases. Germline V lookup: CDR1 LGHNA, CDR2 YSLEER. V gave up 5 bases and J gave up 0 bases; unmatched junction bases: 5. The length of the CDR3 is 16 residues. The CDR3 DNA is TGCGCCAGCAGCAATAGCGGGGGCCCCTCCTACAATGAGCAGTTCTTC. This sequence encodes CASSNSGGPSYNEQFF.

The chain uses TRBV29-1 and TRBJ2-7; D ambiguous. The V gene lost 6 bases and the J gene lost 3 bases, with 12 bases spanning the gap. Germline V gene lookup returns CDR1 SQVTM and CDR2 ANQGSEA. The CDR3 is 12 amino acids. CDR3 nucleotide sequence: TGCAGCGTGACGGAGAGGAGCTACGAGCAGTACTTC. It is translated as CSVTERSYEQYF.

The DNA of the CDR3 is TGTGCCAGCATGATTGATAACACCGGGGAGCTGTTTTTT. Its translation is CASMIDNTGELFF. This rearrangement joins TRBV2 to TRBJ2-2; D is ambiguous. Germline CDR1 is SNHLY and CDR2 is FYNNEI. Trimming cost V 7 bases and J 2 bases, with 8 bases left between them. The CDR3 loop spans 13 amino acids.

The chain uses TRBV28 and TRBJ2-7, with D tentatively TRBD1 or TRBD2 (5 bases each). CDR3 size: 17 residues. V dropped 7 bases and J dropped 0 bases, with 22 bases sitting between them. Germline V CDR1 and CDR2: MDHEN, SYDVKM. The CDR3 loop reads CASTLRGPIFSSYEQYF. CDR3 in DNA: TGTGCCAGCACGCTTAGGGGACCGATATTTAGCTCCTACGAGCAGTACTTC. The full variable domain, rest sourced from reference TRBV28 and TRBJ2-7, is DVKVTQSSRYLVKRTGEKVFLECVQDMDHENMFWYRQDPGLGLRLIYFSYDVKMKEKGDIPEGYSVSREKKERFSLILESASTNQTSMYLCASTLRGPIFSSYEQYFGPGTRLTVT.

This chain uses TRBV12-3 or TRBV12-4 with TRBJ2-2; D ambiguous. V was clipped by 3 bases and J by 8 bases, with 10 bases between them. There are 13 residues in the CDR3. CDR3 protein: CASSFTGKGELFF. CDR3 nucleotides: TGTGCCAGCAGTTTCACTGGGAAAGGGGAGCTGTTTTTT.

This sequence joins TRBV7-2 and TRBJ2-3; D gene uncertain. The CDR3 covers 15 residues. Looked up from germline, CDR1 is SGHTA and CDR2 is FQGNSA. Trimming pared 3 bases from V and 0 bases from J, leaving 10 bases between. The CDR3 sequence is CASSFVSGSTDTQYF. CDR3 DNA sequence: TGTGCCAGCAGCTTTGTTTCCGGTAGCACAGATACGCAGTATTTT.

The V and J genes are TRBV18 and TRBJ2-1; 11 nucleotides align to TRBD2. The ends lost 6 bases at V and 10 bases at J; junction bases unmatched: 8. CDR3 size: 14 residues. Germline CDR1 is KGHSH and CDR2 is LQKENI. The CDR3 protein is CASSLSSGGREQFF. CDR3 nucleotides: TGTGCCAGCTCGCTCTCTAGCGGGGGGCGAGAGCAGTTCTTC.

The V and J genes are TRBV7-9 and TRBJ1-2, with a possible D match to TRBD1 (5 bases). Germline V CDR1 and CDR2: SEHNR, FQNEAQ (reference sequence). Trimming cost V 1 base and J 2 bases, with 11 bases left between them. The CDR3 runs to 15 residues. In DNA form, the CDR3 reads TGTGCCAGCAGCTTAGTGGGACGGGTGAACTATGGCTACACCTTC. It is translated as CASSLVGRVNYGYTF.

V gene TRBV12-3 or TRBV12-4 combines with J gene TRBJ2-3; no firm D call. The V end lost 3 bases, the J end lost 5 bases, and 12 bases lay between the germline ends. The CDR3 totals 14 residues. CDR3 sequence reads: CASSFARFGDTQYF. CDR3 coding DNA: TGTGCCAGCAGTTTCGCTCGGTTCGGAGATACGCAGTATTTT.

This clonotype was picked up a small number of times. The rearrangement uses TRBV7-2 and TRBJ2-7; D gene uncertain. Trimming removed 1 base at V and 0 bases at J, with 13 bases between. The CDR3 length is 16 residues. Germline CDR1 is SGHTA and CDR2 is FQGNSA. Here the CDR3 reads CASSLGVAGTSYEQYF. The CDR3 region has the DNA TGTGCCAGCAGCTTAGGGGTAGCAGGTACCTCCTACGAGCAGTACTTC. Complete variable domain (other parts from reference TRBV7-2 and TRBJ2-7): GAGVSQSPSNKVTEKGKDVELRCDPISGHTALYWYRQSLGQGLEFLIYFQGNSAPDKSGLPSDRFSAERTGGSVSTLTIQRTQQEDSAVYLCASSLGVAGTSYEQYFGPGTRLTVT.

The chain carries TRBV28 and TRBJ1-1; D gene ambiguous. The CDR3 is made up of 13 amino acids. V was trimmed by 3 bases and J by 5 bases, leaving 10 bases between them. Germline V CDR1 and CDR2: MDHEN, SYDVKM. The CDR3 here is CASSFGSGTEAFF. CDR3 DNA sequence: TGTGCCAGCAGTTTTGGGTCCGGGACTGAAGCTTTCTTT. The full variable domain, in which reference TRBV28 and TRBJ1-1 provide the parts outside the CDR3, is DVKVTQSSRYLVKRTGEKVFLECVQDMDHENMFWYRQDPGLGLRLIYFSYDVKMKEKGDIPEGYSVSREKKERFSLILESASTNQTSMYLCASSFGSGTEAFFGQGTRLTVV.

Written as DNA, the CDR3 is TGCGCCAGCAGGGACAGGGGAAAAGAGCAGTTCTTC. Translation: CASRDRGKEQFF. V and J are TRBV5-1 and TRBJ2-1; 9 bases align to TRBD1. The CDR3 is 12 amino acids. The germline V gene has CDR1 SGHRS and CDR2 YFSETQ. The trim removed 5 bases at V and 10 bases at J, leaving 4 bases unmatched.

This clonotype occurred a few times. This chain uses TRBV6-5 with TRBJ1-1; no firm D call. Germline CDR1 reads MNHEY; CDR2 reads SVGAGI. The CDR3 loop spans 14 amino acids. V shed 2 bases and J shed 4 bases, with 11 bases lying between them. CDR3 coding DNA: TGTGCCAGCAGTTACACCGGGAGCCGCACTGAAGCTTTCTTT. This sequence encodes CASSYTGSRTEAFF.

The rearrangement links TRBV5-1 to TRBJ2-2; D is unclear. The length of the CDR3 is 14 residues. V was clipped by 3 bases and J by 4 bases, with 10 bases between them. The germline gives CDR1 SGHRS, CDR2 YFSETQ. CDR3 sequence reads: CASSSTPTTGELFF. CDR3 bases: TGCGCCAGCAGCTCGACACCAACCACCGGGGAGCTGTTTTTT.

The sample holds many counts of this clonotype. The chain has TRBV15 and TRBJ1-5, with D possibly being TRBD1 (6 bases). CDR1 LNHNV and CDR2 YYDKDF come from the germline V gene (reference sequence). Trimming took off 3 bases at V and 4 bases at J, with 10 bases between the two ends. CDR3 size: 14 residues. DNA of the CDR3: TGTGCCACCAGCAGGGACAGCCTTAATCAGCCCCAGCATTTT. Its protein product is CATSRDSLNQPQHF.

Here the CDR3 reads CSAVAGGMADTQYF. The CDR3 DNA reads as TGCAGTGCTGTAGCGGGAGGGATGGCAGATACGCAGTATTTT. V gene TRBV20-1 combines with J gene TRBJ2-3, with 11 bases aligning to TRBD2. After removal of 5 bases from V and 4 bases from J, the junction contained 5 bases not matched to a gene. This CDR3 has 14 residues. Germline V gene lookup returns CDR1 DFQATT and CDR2 SNEGSKA (reference sequence).

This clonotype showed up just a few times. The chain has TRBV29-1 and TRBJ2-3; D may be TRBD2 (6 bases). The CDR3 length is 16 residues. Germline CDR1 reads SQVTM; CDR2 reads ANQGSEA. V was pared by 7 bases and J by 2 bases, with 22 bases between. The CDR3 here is CSGGPALAIDTDTQYF. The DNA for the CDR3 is TGCAGCGGGGGTCCTGCGCTAGCGATAGACACAGATACGCAGTATTTT.

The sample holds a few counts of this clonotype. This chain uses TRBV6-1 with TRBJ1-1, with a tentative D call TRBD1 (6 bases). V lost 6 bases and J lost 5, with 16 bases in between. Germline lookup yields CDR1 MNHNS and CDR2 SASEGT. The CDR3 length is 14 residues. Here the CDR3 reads CASRDKGQGTEAFF. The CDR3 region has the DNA TGTGCCAGCAGGGACAAAGGTCAGGGGACTGAAGCTTTCTTT.

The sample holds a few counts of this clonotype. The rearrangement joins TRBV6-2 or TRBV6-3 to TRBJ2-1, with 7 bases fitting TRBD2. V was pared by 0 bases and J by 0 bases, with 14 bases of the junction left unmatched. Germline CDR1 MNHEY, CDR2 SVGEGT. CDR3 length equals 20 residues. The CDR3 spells CASSYSVREVWGGSYNEQFF. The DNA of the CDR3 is TGTGCCAGCAGTTACTCCGTGAGAGAGGTTTGGGGGGGCTCCTACAATGAGCAGTTCTTC.

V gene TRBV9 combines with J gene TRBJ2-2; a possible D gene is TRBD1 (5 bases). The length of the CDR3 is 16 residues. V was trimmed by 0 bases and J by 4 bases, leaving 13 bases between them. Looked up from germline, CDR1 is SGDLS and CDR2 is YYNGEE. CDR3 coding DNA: TGTGCCAGCAGCGTAGGTGGCAGGGCGCGCACCGGGGAGCTGTTTTTT. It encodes CASSVGGRARTGELFF.